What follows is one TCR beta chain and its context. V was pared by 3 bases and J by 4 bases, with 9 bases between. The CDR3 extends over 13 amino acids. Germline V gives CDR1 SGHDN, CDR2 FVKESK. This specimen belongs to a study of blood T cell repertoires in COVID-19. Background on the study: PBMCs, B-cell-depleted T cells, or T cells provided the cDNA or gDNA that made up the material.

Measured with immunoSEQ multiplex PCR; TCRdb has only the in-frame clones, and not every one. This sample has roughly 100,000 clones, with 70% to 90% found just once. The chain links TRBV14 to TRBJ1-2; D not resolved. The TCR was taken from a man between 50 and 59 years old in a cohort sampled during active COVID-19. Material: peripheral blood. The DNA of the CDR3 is TGTGCCAGCAGCCAGTACACCTCCTATGGCTACACCTTC. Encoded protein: CASSQYTSYGYTF.